Each of the 13 T cell receptor beta chains below was sequenced from the same sample in a study of T cell repertoires in cytomegalovirus infection. TCRdb re-derived calls from the reads in MiXCR, one entry per CDR3 protein. The sample yields about 260,000 distinct CDR3 sequences, 9.1% seen once. Sequencing was carried out using PBMCs. The receptors were gathered from a human donor in good health (CMV status not recorded). Some clones in this sample may be carry-over from other donors' samples.

This clonotype has ten or more counts. This rearrangement joins TRBV7-2 to TRBJ2-7; 7 bases map to TRBD1. CDR1 is SGHTA, CDR2 FQGNSA, per germline. V shed 1 base and J 6 bases; nucleotides not matched to a gene: 6. CDR3 length: 14 residues. The CDR3 loop reads CASSLDRGQGEQYF. For the CDR3, the DNA is TGTGCCAGCAGCTTAGATAGGGGGCAAGGCGAGCAGTACTTC.

In its sample, this clonotype was seen many times. This chain connects TRBV6-2 or TRBV6-3 to TRBJ2-5; D is undetermined. The CDR3 contains 15 residues. V shed 0 bases and J shed 1 base, with 9 bases lying between them. Germline CDR1 MNHEY, CDR2 SVGEGT. DNA for the CDR3: TGTGCCAGCAGTTACTCGACCGCCTTCCAAGAGACCCAGTACTTC. Amino acids: CASSYSTAFQETQYF.

This clonotype has ten or more counts. The chain combines TRBV28 with TRBJ2-7, with 9 bases fitting TRBD2. Germline V lookup: CDR1 MDHEN, CDR2 SYDVKM. The V and J ends lost 3 bases and 3 bases, in that order; junction bases with no gene match: 6. The length of the CDR3 is 15 residues. In DNA, the CDR3 is TGTGCCAGCAGTTTGGGGGGGACTAGCCTCTACGAGCAGTACTTC. Translation gives CASSLGGTSLYEQYF. Full variable domain (rest looked up from reference TRBV28 and TRBJ2-7): DVKVTQSSRYLVKRTGEKVFLECVQDMDHENMFWYRQDPGLGLRLIYFSYDVKMKEKGDIPEGYSVSREKKERFSLILESASTNQTSMYLCASSLGGTSLYEQYFGPGTRLTVT.

Only one count was recorded for this clonotype. This sequence joins TRBV5-1 and TRBJ2-6, with D perhaps matching TRBD2 (5 bases). The germline CDR1 and CDR2 sequences are SGHRS and YFSETQ. Trimming left V 0 bases short and J 3 bases short, with 7 bases between. This CDR3 region has 15 residues. CDR3 DNA sequence: TGCGCCAGCAGCTTGGTGGGAGATGGGGCCAACGTCCTGACTTTC. Translation gives CASSLVGDGANVLTF.

The table lists this clonotype with many counts. This chain links TRBV6-2 or TRBV6-3 with TRBJ1-1; D is unresolved. Trimming removed 2 bases at V and 3 bases at J, with 10 bases between. The CDR3 runs 14 residues. CDR1 is MNHEY and CDR2 is SVGEGT in the germline V gene. DNA for the CDR3: TGTGCCAGCAGTTACAGGGCGTCGGACACTGAAGCTTTCTTT. Translating it yields CASSYRASDTEAFF.

The chain employs TRBV28 and TRBJ1-5; D remains unclear. Germline values: CDR1 MDHEN, CDR2 SYDVKM. V shed 3 bases and J shed 7 bases, with 7 bases lying between them. The CDR3 loop spans 12 amino acids. The CDR3 is CASSFGQQPQHF. The CDR3 DNA follows: TGTGCCAGCAGTTTTGGGCAGCAGCCCCAGCATTTT.

This clonotype was seen a few times. The rearrangement uses TRBV7-2 and TRBJ1-1, with D unclear. The V gene lost 3 bases and the J gene lost 4 bases, with 9 bases spanning the gap. Germline values: CDR1 SGHTA, CDR2 FQGNSA. The CDR3 extends over 13 amino acids. CDR3 residues: CASSFSRVTEAFF. In DNA form, the CDR3 reads TGTGCCAGCAGCTTTTCACGGGTCACTGAAGCTTTCTTT.

The chain combines TRBV19 with TRBJ1-1; TRBD1 is a possible D gene (6 bases). V dropped 3 bases and J dropped 1 base, with 15 bases sitting between them. This CDR3 has 16 residues. Germline V gene sequence: CDR1 LNHDA, CDR2 SQIVND (reference sequence). The CDR3 loop is CASSMMGADPNTEAFF. CDR3 bases: TGTGCCAGTAGTATGATGGGGGCCGACCCGAACACTGAAGCTTTCTTT.

This clonotype occurred many times. This chain uses TRBV11-2 with TRBJ2-7; D possibly corresponds to TRBD1 (5 bases). The V and J ends lost 1 base and 3 bases respectively, with 10 bases between them. Germline-derived CDR1 and CDR2 are SGHAT and FQNNGV. The CDR3 is made up of 14 amino acids. In DNA form, the CDR3 reads TGTGCCAGCAGCTTAGTACAGGATGTCTACGAGCAGTACTTC. As protein: CASSLVQDVYEQYF.

This clonotype was recorded many times. This chain connects TRBV7-2 to TRBJ2-7, with 7 nucleotides matching TRBD2. In germline, CDR1 is SGHTA, CDR2 FQGNSA. This CDR3 has 14 residues. V lost 5 bases to trimming and J lost 4 bases; unmatched junction nucleotides: 8. CDR3 protein: CASSGGVLKYEQYF. In DNA, the CDR3 is TGTGCCAGCAGCGGGGGGGTCTTAAAATACGAGCAGTACTTC. The full variable domain, its missing parts supplied by reference TRBV7-2 and TRBJ2-7, is GAGVSQSPSNKVTEKGKDVELRCDPISGHTALYWYRQSLGQGLEFLIYFQGNSAPDKSGLPSDRFSAERTGGSVSTLTIQRTQQEDSAVYLCASSGGVLKYEQYFGPGTRLTVT.

This clonotype was counted many times. The chain has TRBV7-2 and TRBJ1-5; 7 bases map to TRBD1. This CDR3 has 15 amino acids. Looked up from germline, CDR1 is SGHTA and CDR2 is FQGNSA. V gave up 4 bases and J gave up 7 bases; unmatched junction bases: 10. The CDR3 DNA follows: TGTGCCAGCAGCTCCACAACAGGGGTTCGGCAGCCCCAGCATTTT. Translation: CASSSTTGVRQPQHF.

This clonotype turned up a few times. This sequence joins TRBV7-9 and TRBJ2-1, with TRBD1 matching 8 bases. Germline V gene lookup returns CDR1 SEHNR and CDR2 FQNEAQ (reference sequence). V shed 6 bases and J 0 bases; nucleotides not matched to a gene: 4. The CDR3 is made up of 15 amino acids. This CDR3 reads CASRQGASSYNEQFF. CDR3 DNA: TGTGCCAGCAGGCAGGGGGCCAGCTCCTACAATGAGCAGTTCTTC.

In its sample, this clonotype was seen many times. The V and J genes are TRBV28 and TRBJ1-5; 7 bases line up with TRBD1. The CDR3 sequence is 14 residues long. Per the germline V gene, CDR1 is MDHEN and CDR2 is SYDVKM. V dropped 6 bases and J dropped 5; count of bases not matched to a gene: 7. The CDR3 nucleotides are TGTGCCAGCAGATTACGGGACAGCTATCAGCCCCAGCATTTT. This translates into CASRLRDSYQPQHF. Variable domain in full (rest from reference TRBV28 and TRBJ1-5): DVKVTQSSRYLVKRTGEKVFLECVQDMDHENMFWYRQDPGLGLRLIYFSYDVKMKEKGDIPEGYSVSREKKERFSLILESASTNQTSMYLCASRLRDSYQPQHFGDGTRLSIL.